The rows below give T cell receptor beta chains drawn from one sample of a study of identical twins. Using its own MiXCR run on the 5' RACE reads, TCRdb lists one record per CDR3 protein. The data show 1.5 million to 2 million distinct CDR3 sequences, about 30% seen once. The sample comprised cord blood. The receptor source for this set is a newborn girl in good health. Both conserved end residues are part of each CDR3. Each record gives: V gene, J gene, clone size, D gene, CDR3 protein, CDR3 DNA. D genes are given only for firm matches. Size tells how often a clone was seen (once, few, many) or the class of an expanded clone, and some rows leave it out.

TRBV5-1	TRBJ2-1	few	TRBD2	CASSPPTSGSGDEQFF	TGCGCCAGCAGCCCCCCGACTAGCGGGAGTGGTGATGAGCAGTTCTTC
TRBV27	TRBJ1-5	once	NA	CASSLYRASNDPPQHF	TGTGCCAGCAGTCTTTATAGGGCGTCGAACGATCCGCCCCAGCATTTT
TRBV11-2	TRBJ1-4	NA	TRBD1	CASSLGQGLTNEKLFF	TGTGCCAGCAGCCTGGGACAGGGATTAACTAATGAAAAACTGTTTTTT
TRBV6-5	TRBJ2-1	few	NA	CASSYSARGNEQFF	TGTGCCAGCAGTTACTCGGCTAGAGGGAATGAGCAGTTCTTC
TRBV20-1	TRBJ2-7	few	TRBD1	CSASDRRGYEQYF	TGCAGTGCTTCGGACAGGCGCGGGTACGAGCAGTACTTC
TRBV2	TRBJ2-7	NA	NA	CASSEGGRWGNYEQYF	TGTGCCAGCAGTGAAGGGGGTAGGTGGGGGAACTACGAGCAGTACTTC
TRBV15	TRBJ2-2	NA	NA	CATSAETGELFF	TGTGCCACCAGCGCAGAGACCGGGGAGCTGTTTTTT
TRBV6-5	TRBJ2-3	NA	NA	CASSYSALGTDTQYF	TGTGCCAGCAGTTACTCCGCGCTAGGTACAGATACGCAGTATTTT
TRBV4-2	TRBJ2-2	NA	TRBD2	CASSQEAGVPGELFF	TGTGCCAGCAGCCAAGAAGCGGGAGTTCCCGGGGAGCTGTTTTTT
TRBV10-3	TRBJ1-4	NA	NA	CAISDEWPRDEKLFF	TGTGCCATCAGTGACGAATGGCCAAGGGATGAAAAACTGTTTTTT
TRBV20-1	TRBJ2-3	NA	TRBD2	CSARVFRGGPTDTQYF	TGCAGTGCTAGAGTTTTCCGGGGGGGGCCCACAGATACGCAGTATTTT
TRBV7-6	TRBJ2-1	few	TRBD2	CASSLRTSGGFFRNNEQFF	TGTGCCAGCAGCCTGAGGACTAGCGGGGGGTTTTTCCGGAACAATGAGCAGTTCTTC
TRBV12-3/TRBV12-4	TRBJ2-3	few	NA	CASSLGPVAVSGVTQYF	TGTGCCAGCAGTTTAGGCCCAGTAGCGGTATCAGGTGTTACGCAGTATTTT
TRBV6-5	TRBJ2-3	NA	NA	CASSYPGGGAGTDTQYF	TGTGCCAGCAGTTACCCGGGTGGGGGCGCGGGAACAGATACGCAGTATTTT
TRBV5-1	TRBJ1-6	NA	NA	CASSPDRTRDNSPLHF	TGCGCCAGCAGCCCCGACCGGACCAGGGATAATTCACCCCTCCACTTT
TRBV14	TRBJ2-1	NA	NA	CASSQEGTRFDEQFF	TGTGCCAGCAGCCAAGAAGGGACGAGATTTGATGAGCAGTTCTTC
TRBV28	TRBJ2-1	NA	NA	CASSPSAGTDSYNEQFF	TGTGCCAGCAGTCCTTCCGCGGGGACGGATTCCTACAATGAGCAGTTCTTC
TRBV20-1	TRBJ1-1	few	NA	CSARDRVRNTEAFF	TGCAGTGCTAGAGATCGAGTCAGGAACACTGAAGCTTTCTTT
TRBV28	TRBJ2-5	NA	TRBD1	CASRPQGGGTQYF	TGTGCCAGCAGACCACAGGGGGGCGGGACCCAGTACTTC
TRBV29-1	TRBJ2-7	many	TRBD1	CSVRATGTDSYEQYF	TGCAGCGTCAGGGCGACCGGGACAGACTCCTACGAGCAGTACTTC
TRBV4-2	TRBJ2-7	NA	TRBD2	CASSQDFGTSGGYEQYF	TGTGCCAGCAGCCAAGATTTCGGGACTAGCGGGGGCTACGAGCAGTACTTC
TRBV27	TRBJ2-3	NA	TRBD1	CASSWTGGAEDTQYF	TGTGCCAGCAGTTGGACAGGGGGAGCTGAGGATACGCAGTATTTT
TRBV29-1	TRBJ1-2	NA	NA	CSVAAAAYGYTF	TGCAGCGTTGCGGCAGCGGCCTATGGCTACACCTTC
TRBV20-1	TRBJ2-7	few	TRBD2	CSARGLAEDYEQYF	TGCAGTGCTAGAGGACTAGCGGAAGACTACGAGCAGTACTTC
TRBV20-1	TRBJ1-1	few	NA	CSALPGTRGAFF	TGCAGTGCCCTCCCCGGGACCAGAGGAGCTTTCTTT
TRBV29-1	TRBJ2-1	NA	TRBD1	CSVARGTGHNEQFF	TGCAGCGTTGCCCGGGGGACAGGACACAATGAGCAGTTCTTC